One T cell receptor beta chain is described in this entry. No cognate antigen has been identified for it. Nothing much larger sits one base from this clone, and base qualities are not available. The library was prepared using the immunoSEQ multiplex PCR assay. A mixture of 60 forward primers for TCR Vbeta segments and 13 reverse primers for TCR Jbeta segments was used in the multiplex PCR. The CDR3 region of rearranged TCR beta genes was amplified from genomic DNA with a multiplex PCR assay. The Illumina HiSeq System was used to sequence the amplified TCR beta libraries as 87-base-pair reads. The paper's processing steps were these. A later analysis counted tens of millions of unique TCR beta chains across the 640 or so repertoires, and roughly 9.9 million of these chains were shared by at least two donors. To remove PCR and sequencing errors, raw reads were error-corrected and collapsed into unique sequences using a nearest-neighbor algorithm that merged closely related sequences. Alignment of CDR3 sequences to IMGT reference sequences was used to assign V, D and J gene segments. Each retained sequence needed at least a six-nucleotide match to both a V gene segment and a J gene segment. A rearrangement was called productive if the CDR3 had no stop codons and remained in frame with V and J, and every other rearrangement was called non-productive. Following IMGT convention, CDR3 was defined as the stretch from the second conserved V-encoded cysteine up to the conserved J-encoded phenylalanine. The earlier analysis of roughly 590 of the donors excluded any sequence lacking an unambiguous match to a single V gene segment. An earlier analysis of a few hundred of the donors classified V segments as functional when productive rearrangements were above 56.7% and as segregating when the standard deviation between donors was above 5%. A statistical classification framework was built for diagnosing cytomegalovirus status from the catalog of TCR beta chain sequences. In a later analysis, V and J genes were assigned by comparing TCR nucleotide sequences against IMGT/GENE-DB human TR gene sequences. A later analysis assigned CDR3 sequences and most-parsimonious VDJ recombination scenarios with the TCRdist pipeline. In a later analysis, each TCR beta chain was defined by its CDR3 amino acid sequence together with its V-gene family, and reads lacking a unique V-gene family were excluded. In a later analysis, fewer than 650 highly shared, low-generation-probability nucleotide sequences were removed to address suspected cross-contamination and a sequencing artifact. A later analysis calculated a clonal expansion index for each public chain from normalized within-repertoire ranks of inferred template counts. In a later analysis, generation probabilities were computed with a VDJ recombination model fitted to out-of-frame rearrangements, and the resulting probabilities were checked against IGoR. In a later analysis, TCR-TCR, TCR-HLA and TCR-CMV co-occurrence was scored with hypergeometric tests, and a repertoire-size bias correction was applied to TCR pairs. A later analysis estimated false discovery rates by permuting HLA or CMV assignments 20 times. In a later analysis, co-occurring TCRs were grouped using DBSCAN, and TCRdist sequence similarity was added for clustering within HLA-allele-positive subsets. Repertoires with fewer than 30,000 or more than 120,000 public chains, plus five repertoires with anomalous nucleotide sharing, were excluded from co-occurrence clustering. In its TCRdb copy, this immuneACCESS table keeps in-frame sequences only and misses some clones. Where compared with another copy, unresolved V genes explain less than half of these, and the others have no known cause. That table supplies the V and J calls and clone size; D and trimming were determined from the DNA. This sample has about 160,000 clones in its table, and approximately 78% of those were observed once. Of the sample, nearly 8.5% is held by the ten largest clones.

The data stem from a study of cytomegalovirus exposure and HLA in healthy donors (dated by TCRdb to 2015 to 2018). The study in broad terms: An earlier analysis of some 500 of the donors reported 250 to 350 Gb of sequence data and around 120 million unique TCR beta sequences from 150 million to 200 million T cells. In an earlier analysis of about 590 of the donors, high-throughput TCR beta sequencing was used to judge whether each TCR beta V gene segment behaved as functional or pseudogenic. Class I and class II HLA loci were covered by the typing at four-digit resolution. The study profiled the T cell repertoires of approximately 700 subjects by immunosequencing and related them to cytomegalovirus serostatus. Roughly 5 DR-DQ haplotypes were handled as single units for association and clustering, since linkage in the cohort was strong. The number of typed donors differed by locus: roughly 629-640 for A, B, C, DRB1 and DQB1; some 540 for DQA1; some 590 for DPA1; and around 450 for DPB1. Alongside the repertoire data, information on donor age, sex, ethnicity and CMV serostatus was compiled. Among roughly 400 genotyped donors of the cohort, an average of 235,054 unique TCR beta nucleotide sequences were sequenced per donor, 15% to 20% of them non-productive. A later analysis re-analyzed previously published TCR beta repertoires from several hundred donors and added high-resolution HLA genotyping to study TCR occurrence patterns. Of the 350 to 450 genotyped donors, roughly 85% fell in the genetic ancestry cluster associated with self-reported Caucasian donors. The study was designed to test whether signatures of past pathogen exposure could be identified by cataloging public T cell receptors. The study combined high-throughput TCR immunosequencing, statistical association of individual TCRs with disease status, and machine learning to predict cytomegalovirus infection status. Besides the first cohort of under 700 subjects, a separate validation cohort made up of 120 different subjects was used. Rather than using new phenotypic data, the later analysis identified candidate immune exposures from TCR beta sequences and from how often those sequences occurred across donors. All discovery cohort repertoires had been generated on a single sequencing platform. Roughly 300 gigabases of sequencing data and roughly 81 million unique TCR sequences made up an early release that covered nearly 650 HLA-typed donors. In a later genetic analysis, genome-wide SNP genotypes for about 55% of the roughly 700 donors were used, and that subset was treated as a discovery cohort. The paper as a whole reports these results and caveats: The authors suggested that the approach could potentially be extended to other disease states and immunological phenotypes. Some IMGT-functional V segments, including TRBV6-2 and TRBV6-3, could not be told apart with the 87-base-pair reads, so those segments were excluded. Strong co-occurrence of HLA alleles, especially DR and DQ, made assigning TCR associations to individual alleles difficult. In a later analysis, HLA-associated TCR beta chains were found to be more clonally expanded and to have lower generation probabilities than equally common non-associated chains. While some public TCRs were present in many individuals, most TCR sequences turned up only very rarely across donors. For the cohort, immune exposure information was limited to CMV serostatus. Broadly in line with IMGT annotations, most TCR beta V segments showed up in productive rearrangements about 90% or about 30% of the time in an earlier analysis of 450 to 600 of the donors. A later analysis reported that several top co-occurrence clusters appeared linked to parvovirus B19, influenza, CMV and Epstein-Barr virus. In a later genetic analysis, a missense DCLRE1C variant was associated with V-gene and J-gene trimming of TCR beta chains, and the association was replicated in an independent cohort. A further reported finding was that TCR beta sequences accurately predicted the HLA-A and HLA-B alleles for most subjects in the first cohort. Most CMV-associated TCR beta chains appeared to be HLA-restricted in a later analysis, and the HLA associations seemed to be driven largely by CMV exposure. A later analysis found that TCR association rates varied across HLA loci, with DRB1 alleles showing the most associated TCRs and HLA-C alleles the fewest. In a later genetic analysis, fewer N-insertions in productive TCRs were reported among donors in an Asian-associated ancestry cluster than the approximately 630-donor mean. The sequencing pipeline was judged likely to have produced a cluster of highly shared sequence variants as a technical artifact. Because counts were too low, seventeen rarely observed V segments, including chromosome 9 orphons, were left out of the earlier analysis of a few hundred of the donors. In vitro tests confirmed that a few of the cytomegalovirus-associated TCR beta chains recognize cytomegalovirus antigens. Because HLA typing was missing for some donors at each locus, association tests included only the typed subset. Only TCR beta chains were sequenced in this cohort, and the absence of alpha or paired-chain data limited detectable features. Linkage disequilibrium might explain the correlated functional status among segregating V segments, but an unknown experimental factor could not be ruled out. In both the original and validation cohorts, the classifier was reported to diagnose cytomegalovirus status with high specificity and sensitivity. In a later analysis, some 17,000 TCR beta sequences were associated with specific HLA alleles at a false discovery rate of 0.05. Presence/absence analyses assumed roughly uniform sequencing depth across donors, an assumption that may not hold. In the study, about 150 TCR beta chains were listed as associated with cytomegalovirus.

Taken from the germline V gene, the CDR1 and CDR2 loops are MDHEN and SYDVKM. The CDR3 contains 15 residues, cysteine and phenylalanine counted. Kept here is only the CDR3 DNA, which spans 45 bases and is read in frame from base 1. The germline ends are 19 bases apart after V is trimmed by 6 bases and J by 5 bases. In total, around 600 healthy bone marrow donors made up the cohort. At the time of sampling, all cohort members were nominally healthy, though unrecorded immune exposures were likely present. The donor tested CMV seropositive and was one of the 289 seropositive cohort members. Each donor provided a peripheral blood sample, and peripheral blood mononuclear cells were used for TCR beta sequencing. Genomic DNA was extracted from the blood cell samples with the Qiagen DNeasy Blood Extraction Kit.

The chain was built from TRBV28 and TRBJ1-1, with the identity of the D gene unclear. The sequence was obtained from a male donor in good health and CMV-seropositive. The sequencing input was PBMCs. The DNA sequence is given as TGTGCCAGCAGCCGAGGGAAAGGGAGAGGGACTGAAGCTTTCTTT. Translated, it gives CASSRGKGRGTEAFF.